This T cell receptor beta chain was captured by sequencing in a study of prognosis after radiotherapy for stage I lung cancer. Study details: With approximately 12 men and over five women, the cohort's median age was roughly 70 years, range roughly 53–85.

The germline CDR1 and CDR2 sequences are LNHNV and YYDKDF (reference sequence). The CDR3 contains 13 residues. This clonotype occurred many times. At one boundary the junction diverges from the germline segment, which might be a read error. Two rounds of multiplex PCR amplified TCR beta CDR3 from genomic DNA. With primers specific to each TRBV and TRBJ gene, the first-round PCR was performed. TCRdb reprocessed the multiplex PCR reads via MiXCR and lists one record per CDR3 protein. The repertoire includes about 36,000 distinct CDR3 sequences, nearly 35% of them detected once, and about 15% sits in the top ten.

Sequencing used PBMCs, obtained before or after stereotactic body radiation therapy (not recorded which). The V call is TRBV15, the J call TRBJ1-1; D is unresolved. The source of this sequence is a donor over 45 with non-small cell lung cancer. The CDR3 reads CATSRDPNTKAFF. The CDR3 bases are TGTGCCACCAGCAGAGATCCAAACACTAAAGCTTTCTTT.